Listed below are T cell receptor beta chains from one sample, sequenced in a study of blood T cell repertoires in COVID-19. Assay used: immunoSEQ multiplex PCR; TCRdb lists only in-frame clones, some missing. Here the sample spans 5,000 to 6,500 clones, around nine tenths being singletons. The sequenced sample consisted of peripheral blood. The source of these receptors is a human donor in a cohort sampled during active COVID-19. Both conserved end residues are part of each CDR3. Each record gives: D gene, V gene, J gene, clone size, CDR3 protein, CDR3 DNA. The D gene is left open where the match is weak. Size tells how often a clone was seen (once, few, many) or the class of an expanded clone, and some rows leave it out.

TRBD1,TRBV28,TRBJ2-7,NA,CASTTGDRVGEQYF,TGTGCCAGCACCACAGGGGATCGGGTTGGCGAGCAGTACTTC
TRBD2,TRBV5-1,TRBJ2-3,NA,CASATSGEIDTQYF,TGCGCCAGCGCGACTAGCGGGGAAATAGATACGCAGTATTTT
NA,TRBV5-4,TRBJ1-2,NA,CASSLAGNYGYTF,TGTGCCAGCAGCTTGGCGGGAAACTATGGCTACACCTTC
NA,TRBV3-1/TRBV3-2,TRBJ1-5,NA,CASSQGTWGPQHF,TGTGCCAGCAGCCAAGGGACATGGGGGCCCCAGCATTTT
NA,TRBV10-1,TRBJ2-2,NA,CASSESRAGNTGELFF,TGCGCCAGCAGTGAGTCAAGGGCGGGGAACACCGGGGAGCTGTTTTTT
NA,TRBV7-2,TRBJ1-4,NA,CASSPLGGNEKLFF,TGTGCCAGCAGCCCCCTTGGGGGGAATGAAAAACTGTTTTTT
TRBD1,TRBV5-1,TRBJ2-1,NA,CASSVGAGGNDEQFF,TGCGCCAGCAGCGTGGGGGCAGGGGGCAACGATGAGCAGTTCTTC
NA,TRBV5-1,TRBJ2-1,NA,CASSLGTSYEQFF,TGCGCCAGCAGCCTAGGGACTTCTTATGAGCAGTTCTTC
NA,TRBV10-1,TRBJ2-7,NA,CASSESRAGAQYF,TGCGCCAGCAGTGAGTCGAGGGCAGGGGCGCAGTACTTC
TRBD1,TRBV6-2/TRBV6-3,TRBJ2-1,NA,CASSPRQGSYNEQFF,TGTGCCAGCAGCCCCCGACAGGGCTCCTACAATGAGCAGTTCTTC
NA,TRBV5-1,TRBJ2-7,NA,CAADWTAPDRYEQYF,TGCGCAGCAGATTGGACAGCACCGGACCGATACGAGCAGTACTTC
NA,TRBV4-3,TRBJ1-4,NA,CASSQDWGSGDGTEKLFF,TGCGCCAGCAGCCAAGATTGGGGTTCAGGGGACGGTACCGAAAAACTGTTTTTT
NA,TRBV11-1,TRBJ1-1,NA,CASSPRGWNGNTEAFF,TGTGCCAGCAGCCCACGGGGGTGGAACGGAAACACTGAAGCTTTCTTT
TRBD1,TRBV19,TRBJ1-2,NA,CASSASGTGVLGYTF,TGTGCCAGTAGTGCGTCCGGGACAGGGGTCCTAGGCTACACCTTC
NA,TRBV11-2,TRBJ1-5,NA,CASSLGTHSNQPQHF,TGTGCCAGCAGCTTAGGAACACATAGCAATCAGCCCCAGCATTTT
TRBD1,TRBV29-1,TRBJ1-1,NA,CSVRPGQGRTEAFF,TGCAGCGTGCGACCGGGACAGGGGAGAACTGAAGCTTTCTTT
TRBD2,TRBV19,TRBJ2-1,once,CASSSRGLAGNWNEQFF,TGTGCCAGTAGTTCTCGCGGACTAGCGGGAAACTGGAATGAGCAGTTCTTC
NA,TRBV10-3,TRBJ1-3,NA,CAIRPPSGNTIYF,TGTGCCATCAGGCCGCCCAGTGGAAACACCATATATTTT
NA,TRBV12-3/TRBV12-4,TRBJ1-1,NA,CATKEDSPTEAFF,TGTGCCACAAAGGAGGACAGTCCCACTGAAGCTTTCTTT
TRBD1,TRBV27,TRBJ2-5,NA,CASSTDRRRWTQYF,TGTGCCAGCAGTACGGACAGGCGCCGGTGGACCCAGTACTTC
NA,TRBV28,TRBJ1-2,NA,CASRPQGPRGYTF,TGTGCCAGCAGACCACAGGGACCTAGAGGCTACACCTTC
NA,TRBV11-3,TRBJ2-2,NA,CASSLDPRTAGELFF,TGTGCCAGCAGCTTAGATCCTCGTACGGCCGGGGAGCTGTTTTTT
TRBD2,TRBV20-1,TRBJ2-4,NA,CSASSAGDAKNIQYF,TGCAGTGCTAGTTCAGCGGGAGACGCCAAAAACATTCAGTACTTC
NA,TRBV25-1,TRBJ2-4,NA,CASSEPVGNIQYF,TGTGCCAGCAGTGAACCCGTGGGCAACATTCAGTACTTC
NA,TRBV25-1,TRBJ2-7,NA,CASMSGTQPYEQYF,TGTGCCAGCATGTCCGGGACACAGCCCTACGAGCAGTACTTC
NA,TRBV7-2,TRBJ2-7,NA,CASSPQRGWDYEQYF,TGTGCCAGCAGCCCCCAGCGAGGGTGGGACTACGAGCAGTACTTC
TRBD1,TRBV29-1,TRBJ1-4,NA,CSVGDSLNEKLFF,TGCAGCGTTGGGGACAGCCTTAATGAAAAACTGTTTTTT